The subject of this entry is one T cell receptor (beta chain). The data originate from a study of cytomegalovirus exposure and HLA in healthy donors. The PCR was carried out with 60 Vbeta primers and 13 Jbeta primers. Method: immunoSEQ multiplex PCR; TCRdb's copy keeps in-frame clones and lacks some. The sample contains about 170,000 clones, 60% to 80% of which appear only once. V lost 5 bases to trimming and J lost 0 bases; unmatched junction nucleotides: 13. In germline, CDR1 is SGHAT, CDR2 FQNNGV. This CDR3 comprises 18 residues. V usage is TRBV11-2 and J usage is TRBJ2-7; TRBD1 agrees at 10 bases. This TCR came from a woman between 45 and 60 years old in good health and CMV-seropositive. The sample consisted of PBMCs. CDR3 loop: CASSPLSRGQGSSYEQYF. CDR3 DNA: TGTGCCAGCAGCCCACTTTCTAGGGGACAGGGGAGCTCCTACGAGCAGTACTTC. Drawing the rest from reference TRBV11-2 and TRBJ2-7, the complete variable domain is EAGVAQSPRYKIIEKRQSVAFWCNPISGHATLYWYQQILGQGPKLLIQFQNNGVVDDSQLPKDRFSAERLKGVDSTLKIQPAKLEDSAVYLCASSPLSRGQGSSYEQYFGPGTRLTVT.